Following are 13 T cell receptor beta chains from one sample sequenced in a study of T-cell reconstitution after alpha-beta-depleted transplantation in children (dated by TCRdb to 2016 to 2017). Libraries were constructed by PCR. Sequencing relied on an Illumina HiSeq 2500. Molecular barcoding was employed in the preparation of TCR libraries, with unique molecular identifiers being used to normalize TCRbeta repertoire quantification. The public sequencing data were trimmed at Q25 with fastp and processed into clonotypes with MiXCR by TCRdb, which kept only in-frame beta chains. Duplicate CDR3 protein sequences are folded into a single record with the most common DNA and genes. Counted in this sample were 250,000 to 350,000 distinct CDR3 sequences; 9.5% to 10% of them appeared once. The ten largest clonotypes hold about 9.5% of the sample. The source was PBMCs from the stem cell graft donor, collected from the stem cell graft. The origin of the receptors is a human donor who donated a stem cell graft to a child with SCID.

V and J are TRBV27 and TRBJ1-2; possible D gene TRBD1, 6 bases. CDR3 length: 14 amino acids. V lost 6 bases, J lost 0 bases, and 11 bases lay in between. The germline V gene encodes CDR1 MNHEY and CDR2 SMNVEV (reference sequence). The CDR3 spells CASSSDRTNYGYTF. In DNA form, the CDR3 reads TGTGCCAGCAGCTCGGACAGAACTAACTATGGCTACACCTTC.

The chain has TRBV12-3 or TRBV12-4 and TRBJ1-2; perhaps TRBD1 as D (6 bases). The CDR3 runs 15 residues. V shed 3 bases and J shed 1 base, with 12 bases lying between them. CDR3 amino acids: CASSLTDRDNYGYTF. In nucleotides, the CDR3 is TGTGCCAGCAGTTTGACGGACAGAGATAACTATGGCTACACCTTC.

This rearrangement joins TRBV12-3 or TRBV12-4 to TRBJ2-7; 9 nucleotides line up with TRBD1. Trimming removed 3 bases from V and 2 bases from J; junction bases left unmatched: 8. The CDR3 runs 16 residues. CDR3 protein: CASSFPGQGDPYEQYF. The CDR3 nucleotides read TGTGCCAGCAGTTTCCCGGGACAGGGTGACCCCTACGAGCAGTACTTC.

This clonotype has only a few counts. This chain joins TRBV12-3 or TRBV12-4 and TRBJ2-1; TRBD1 agrees at 7 bases. Trimming took 7 bases from V and 5 from J; bases not matched to a gene: 8. The CDR3 has 14 amino acids. The CDR3 sequence is CASTSDRKDNEQFF. The CDR3 DNA reads as TGTGCCAGCACCTCGGACAGGAAAGACAATGAGCAGTTCTTC.

V gene TRBV11-3 combines with J gene TRBJ1-1; D is uncertain. This CDR3 is built from 16 residues. The V and J ends lost 2 bases and 1 base respectively, with 14 bases between them. CDR1 SGHNT and CDR2 YENEEA come from the germline V gene. Here the CDR3 DNA reads TGTGCCAGCAGCTTACCCTTACAAGAGACGAACACTGAAGCTTTCTTT. This codes for CASSLPLQETNTEAFF.

CDR3 nucleotides: TGCGCCAGCAGCCAATTCGGGCGGGAGCAGTACTTC. Translated, it gives CASSQFGREQYF. This sequence joins TRBV4-1 and TRBJ2-7, with no clear D. V lost 2 bases, J lost 7 bases, and 9 bases lay in between. The germline V gene has CDR1 MGHRA and CDR2 YSYEKL. The CDR3 has 12 residues.

This clonotype was observed at least ten times. V and J are TRBV12-3 or TRBV12-4 and TRBJ1-6; weak D call: TRBD1 (5 bases). Trimming shortened V by 6 bases and J by 7 bases, and 7 bases separated the two germline ends. This CDR3 has 12 residues. The CDR3 DNA reads TGTGCCAGCAGCTCAGGGAATTCACCCCTCCACTTT. It translates to CASSSGNSPLHF.

The chain employs TRBV29-1 and TRBJ2-7, with a possible D match to TRBD1 (5 bases). Trimming took 2 bases from V and 3 from J, leaving 8 bases between them. The CDR3 is 12 amino acids. From germline, CDR1 is SQVTM and CDR2 ANQGSEA. The CDR3 loop reads CSVESTDYEQYF. CDR3 sequence (DNA): TGCAGCGTTGAATCGACAGACTACGAGCAGTACTTC.

The chain combines TRBV7-8 with TRBJ2-2; the D is unclear. The CDR3 contains 16 residues. V lost 2 bases and J lost 1, with 11 bases in between. Per the germline V gene, CDR1 is SGHVS and CDR2 is FQNEAQ. CDR3 nucleotide sequence: TGTGCCAGCAGCTTATACGTGGGGTTGAACACCGGGGAGCTGTTTTTT. Residues: CASSLYVGLNTGELFF. The full variable domain, with the rest looked up from reference TRBV7-8 and TRBJ2-2, is GAGVSQSPRYKVAKRGQDVALRCDPISGHVSLFWYQQALGQGPEFLTYFQNEAQLDKSGLPSDRFFAERPEGSVSTLKIQRTQQEDSAVYLCASSLYVGLNTGELFFGEGSRLTVL.

This clonotype was counted between two and nine times. The J gene is TRBJ2-5, the V gene TRBV5-1, with D perhaps matching TRBD1 (5 bases). This CDR3 has 14 amino acids. CDR1 and CDR2 (germline): SGHRS, YFSETQ. V was pared by 0 bases and J by 5 bases, with 11 bases between. This chain's CDR3 is CASSLEGNRETQYF. The CDR3, as DNA: TGCGCCAGCAGCTTGGAGGGGAATCGGGAGACCCAGTACTTC.

CDR3 amino acids: CASTTGGAETQYF. The DNA for the CDR3 is TGTGCCAGCACAACCGGAGGGGCAGAGACCCAGTACTTC. This sequence joins TRBV12-3 or TRBV12-4 and TRBJ2-5, with a tentative D call TRBD2 (6 bases). CDR3 length equals 13 residues. The V end lost 7 bases, the J end lost 4 bases, and 13 bases lay between the germline ends.

This clonotype showed up many times. At one end the junction does not follow the germline gene, possibly because of a read error. This rearrangement joins TRBV7-7 to TRBJ2-2; no reliable D call. CDR1 and CDR2 from the germline V gene are SSHAT and FNYEAQ (reference sequence). This CDR3 spans 17 amino acids. CDR3 DNA sequence: TGTGCTAGCAGCTCATGGGGTGGGCAGACGAACACCGGGGAGCTGTTTTTT. As protein: CASSSWGGQTNTGELFF.

The table lists this clonotype with a few counts. This chain links TRBV7-8 with TRBJ2-7; D may be TRBD2 (5 bases). Deletions cut 2 bases from V and 3 bases from J, with 14 bases between. The V gene's germline CDR1 is SGHVS and CDR2 FQNEAQ. This CDR3 is 15 amino acids long. For the CDR3, the DNA is TGTGCCAGCAGCTTACCCTCATCGGGGTTCTACGAGCAGTACTTC. Translation: CASSLPSSGFYEQYF.